One sample yielded the 18 T cell receptor beta chains listed below, sequenced in a study of T cells in Graves' hyperthyroidism and ophthalmopathy. Authors of the study amplified TCR beta CDR3 regions from RNA transcripts. HTBI primers were employed in a first-round RT-PCR of the TCR CDR3. Via MiXCR, TCRdb re-called the multiplex PCR reads, giving one row per CDR3 protein. The data hold approximately 740,000 distinct CDR3 sequences, with less than 15% observed a single time. Sequenced sample: blood. The source of these receptors is a woman aged 18-35 years with Graves' hyperthyroidism.

This clonotype was seen a few times. The J gene is TRBJ1-6, the V gene TRBV27; D ambiguous. The CDR3 has 17 residues. Trimming removed 2 bases from V and 0 bases from J, with 11 bases in between. Looked up from germline, CDR1 is MNHEY and CDR2 is SMNVEV (reference sequence). CDR3 DNA sequence: TGTGCCAGCAGTTTAGCCCCGTGGAGCTCCTATAATTCACCCCTCCACTTT. As protein: CASSLAPWSSYNSPLHF.

The chain links TRBV9 to TRBJ1-2; no firm D call. The CDR3 sequence is 14 residues long. V gave up 0 bases and J gave up 4 bases, with 10 bases separating them. Germline CDR1 reads SGDLS; CDR2 reads YYNGEE. The CDR3 protein is CASSVDRGSYGYTF. As DNA, the CDR3 is TGTGCCAGCAGCGTAGACAGAGGGAGCTATGGCTACACCTTC.

This clonotype has more than one count but fewer than ten. A read error may explain this, as a much larger clone is one base away. The chain uses TRBV11-2 and TRBJ2-7; unclear D gene. The germline CDR1 and CDR2 sequences are SGHAT and FQNNGV. There are 14 residues in the CDR3. The CDR3 region is CASGLVHGSVEQYF. The CDR3 coding sequence is TGTGCCAGCGGCTTAGTCCACGGCTCGGTCGAGCAGTACTTC.

This chain connects TRBV6-2 or TRBV6-3 to TRBJ2-2; D unresolved. CDR3 size: 14 residues. The germline CDR1 and CDR2 sequences are MNHEY and SVGEGT. The V and J ends lost 6 bases and 2 bases respectively, with 10 bases between them. The CDR3 protein is CASSTVPNTGELFF. The CDR3 nucleotides are TGTGCCAGCAGCACAGTTCCCAACACCGGGGAGCTGTTTTTT.

This clonotype was picked up many times. The rearrangement joins TRBV2 to TRBJ2-2, with D maybe TRBD2 (6 bases). Trimming left V 1 base short and J 6 bases short, with 9 bases between. The CDR3 loop spans 14 amino acids. Per the germline V gene, CDR1 is SNHLY and CDR2 is FYNNEI. The CDR3 DNA is TGTGCCAGCAGTGAAGAGGGAGGTGCCGGGGAGCTGTTTTTT. Protein sequence: CASSEEGGAGELFF. Full variable domain (missing parts from reference TRBV2 and TRBJ2-2): EPEVTQTPSHQVTQMGQEVILRCVPISNHLYFYWYRQILGQKVEFLVSFYNNEISEKSEIFDDQFSVERPDGSNFTLKIRSTKLEDSAMYFCASSEEGGAGELFFGEGSRLTVL.

The table lists this clonotype with a few counts. This rearrangement joins TRBV27 to TRBJ2-1; 10 nucleotides line up with TRBD1. The CDR3 loop spans 15 amino acids. V dropped 7 bases and J dropped 2; count of bases not matched to a gene: 5. From germline, CDR1 is MNHEY and CDR2 SMNVEV (reference sequence). CDR3 loop: CASNPGQGAYNEQFF. CDR3 bases: TGTGCCAGCAACCCCGGACAGGGGGCCTACAATGAGCAGTTCTTC.

This clonotype was detected a few times. The V gene is TRBV29-1, the J gene TRBJ1-1; D is possibly TRBD1 (5 bases). Looked up from germline, CDR1 is SQVTM and CDR2 is ANQGSEA. The CDR3 length is 12 residues. V lost 6 bases, J lost 6 bases, and 14 bases lay in between. CDR3 protein: CSVAGFRAEAFF. CDR3 DNA sequence: TGCAGCGTGGCAGGGTTTCGTGCTGAAGCTTTCTTT. The complete variable domain, with remaining parts taken from reference TRBV29-1 and TRBJ1-1, reads SAVISQKPSRDICQRGTSLTIQCQVDSQVTMMFWYRQQPGQSLTLIATANQGSEATYESGFVIDKFPISRPNLTFSTLTVSNMSPEDSSIYLCSVAGFRAEAFFGQGTRLTVV.

This clonotype was observed a few times. The CDR3 DNA reads TGTGCCAGCAGCACCCGAAGCAGGGGGGACTACGAGCAGTACTTC. Residues: CASSTRSRGDYEQYF. The chain uses TRBV9 and TRBJ2-7, with D perhaps TRBD1 (7 bases). The germline V gene encodes CDR1 SGDLS and CDR2 YYNGEE. The CDR3 sequence is 15 residues long. Deletions cut 4 bases from V and 3 bases from J, with 17 bases between.

The table lists this clonotype with many counts. The rearrangement links TRBV27 to TRBJ2-5; D ambiguous. The germline CDR1 and CDR2 sequences are MNHEY and SMNVEV (reference sequence). Trimming cost V 0 bases and J 4 bases, with 15 bases left between them. This CDR3 contains 16 residues. The CDR3 here is CASSLSPSPLGETQYF. The CDR3 DNA sequence: TGTGCCAGCAGTTTATCGCCGTCCCCCCTGGGAGAGACCCAGTACTTC.

Notes on this clonotype: One junction end does not reproduce the germline sequence, and a read error may be involved. V usage is TRBV6-5 and J usage is TRBJ1-5; D not resolved. The CDR3 extends over 13 amino acids. The germline V gene encodes CDR1 MNHEY and CDR2 SVGAGI. CDR3 region: CAGSYSTNQPQHF. CDR3 DNA sequence: TGTGCCGGCAGTTACTCGACGAATCAGCCCCAGCATTTT.

This clonotype was counted between two and nine times. CDR3 coding DNA: TGTGCCACCAGCCCAACACTGAGCTCTGGAAACACCATATATTTT. Its translation is CATSPTLSSGNTIYF. The chain has TRBV15 and TRBJ1-3; D remains ambiguous. CDR1 LNHNV and CDR2 YYDKDF come from the germline V gene (reference sequence). The CDR3 sequence is 15 residues long. Between the trimmed V and J ends, which lost 5 bases and 0 bases, there was a span of 11 bases.

This clonotype appeared a few times. The chain has TRBV11-2 and TRBJ2-3; TRBD2 matches at 7 bases. There are 15 residues in the CDR3. J lost 4 bases, V lost 8 bases, and 12 bases had no gene match. Germline V gene lookup returns CDR1 SGHAT and CDR2 FQNNGV. CDR3 residues: CASGFHGGSADTQYF. The DNA for the CDR3 is TGTGCCAGCGGTTTCCATGGCGGGAGCGCAGATACGCAGTATTTT.

This clonotype occurred many times. The gene calls are TRBV20-1 and TRBJ1-1; D uncertain. The CDR3 covers 12 residues. V lost 7 bases and J lost 4, with 13 bases in between. Germline CDR1 DFQATT, CDR2 SNEGSKA (reference sequence). In nucleotides, the CDR3 is TGCAGTGTAGATGCGAGGACCACTGAAGCTTTCTTT. Its translation: CSVDARTTEAFF.

This clonotype was seen many times. The chain links TRBV7-2 to TRBJ2-5, with D hard to call. The CDR3 extends over 14 amino acids. Trimming left V 5 bases short and J 5 bases short, with 15 bases between. CDR1 and CDR2 (germline): SGHTA, FQGNSA. The CDR3 here is CASSEGFLEETQYF. CDR3 DNA sequence: TGTGCCAGCAGCGAAGGGTTTTTAGAGGAGACCCAGTACTTC.

The sample holds a few counts of this clonotype. The V gene is TRBV19, the J gene TRBJ1-2; 7 bases map to TRBD1. Germline V lookup: CDR1 LNHDA, CDR2 SQIVND (reference sequence). J lost 6 bases, V lost 4 bases, and 8 bases had no gene match. The CDR3 totals 14 residues. For the CDR3, the DNA is TGTGCCAGTAGTACGCGACAGGGAGTCCATGGCTACACCTTC. The encoded protein is CASSTRQGVHGYTF. Based on the CDR3 plus reference TRBV19 and TRBJ1-2, the full variable domain is DGGITQSPKYLFRKEGQNVTLSCEQNLNHDAMYWYRQDPGQGLRLIYYSQIVNDFQKGDIAEGYSVSREKKESFPLTVTSAQKNPTAFYLCASSTRQGVHGYTFGSGTRLTVV.

The sample holds many counts of this clonotype. This sequence joins TRBV2 and TRBJ1-1; 8 bases agree with TRBD1. The CDR3 is made up of 18 amino acids. V trimming: 8 bases; J trimming: 4 bases; junction bases outside the gene matches: 21. Germline V CDR1 and CDR2: SNHLY, FYNNEI. CDR3 in amino acids: CASQQYWGAGQAATEAFF. The DNA of the CDR3 is TGTGCCAGCCAACAATACTGGGGGGCGGGACAGGCGGCCACTGAAGCTTTCTTT.

The chain couples TRBV7-9 to TRBJ1-1; no firm D call. The CDR3 has 11 amino acids. V was cut by 6 bases and J by 6 bases, with 8 bases left in between. Germline CDR1 reads SEHNR; CDR2 reads FQNEAQ (reference sequence). The CDR3 nucleotides are TGTGCCAGCAGAGGGATCGCTGAAGCTTTCTTT. Amino acids: CASRGIAEAFF.

This clonotype was observed once. The junction differs from germline at one of its ends, possibly a read error. The rearrangement joins TRBV7-9 to TRBJ2-5; D uncertain. Germline CDR1 is SEHNR and CDR2 is FQNEAQ (reference sequence). The CDR3 is 14 amino acids. The CDR3: CASSLAPRGEAQYF. CDR3 coding DNA: TGTGCCAGCAGCTTAGCGCCCCGTGGAGAGGCCCAGTACTTC.